Presented here are 8 T cell receptor beta chains from one specimen sequenced in a study of blood T cell repertoires in COVID-19. Produced via immunoSEQ multiplex PCR; TCRdb's table is partial and in-frame only. The table includes about 61,000 clones, 70% to 90% detected once. Material: peripheral blood. These receptors were taken from a human donor in a cohort sampled during active COVID-19.

The V call is TRBV7-3, the J call TRBJ2-2, with 8 positions matching TRBD2. CDR3 length: 14 amino acids. Per the germline V gene, CDR1 is SGHTA and CDR2 is FQGTGA. V lost 8 bases and J lost 4; bases outside the gene matches: 6. CDR3 protein: CASRSGSRTGELFF. The CDR3 DNA reads as TGTGCCAGCCGGAGCGGGAGTCGCACCGGGGAGCTGTTTTTT.

This chain joins TRBV27 and TRBJ2-7; 12 nucleotides align to TRBD2. Germline trimming cut 6 bases from V and 7 bases from J; bases unmatched to any gene: 10. The germline V gene has CDR1 MNHEY and CDR2 SMNVEV (reference sequence). The CDR3 has 15 amino acids. The CDR3 region has the DNA TGTGCCAGCAGGTGGACTAGCGGGACCCTCTTTGAGCAGTACTTC. Translating it yields CASRWTSGTLFEQYF.

This chain links TRBV5-4 with TRBJ1-2; D might be TRBD1 (6 bases). V was shortened by 2 bases and J by 4 bases, with 12 bases between the two germline ends. CDR1 and CDR2 from the germline V gene are SGHNT and YYREEE (reference sequence). CDR3 length: 14 residues. CDR3 sequence (DNA): TGTGCCAGCAGCTTACGGACAGCTCCCTATGGCTACACCTTC. The encoded protein is CASSLRTAPYGYTF. The variable domain in full, with the rest retrieved from reference TRBV5-4 and TRBJ1-2, is ETGVTQSPTHLIKTRGQQVTLRCSSQSGHNTVSWYQQALGQGPQFIFQYYREEENGRGNFPPRFSGLQFPNYSSELNVNALELDDSALYLCASSLRTAPYGYTFGSGTRLTVV.

This clone was recorded only once. This chain joins TRBV28 and TRBJ1-3; a weak D match, TRBD1 (6 bases). This CDR3 region has 18 residues. The V gene lost 7 bases and the J gene lost 0 bases, with 22 bases spanning the gap. CDR1 MDHEN and CDR2 SYDVKM come from the germline V gene. CDR3 loop: CASTRRQVIPNSGNTIYF. CDR3 nucleotide sequence: TGTGCCAGCACCCGACGACAGGTCATACCCAACTCTGGAAACACCATATATTTT. The full variable domain, in which reference TRBV28 and TRBJ1-3 provide the parts outside the CDR3, is DVKVTQSSRYLVKRTGEKVFLECVQDMDHENMFWYRQDPGLGLRLIYFSYDVKMKEKGDIPEGYSVSREKKERFSLILESASTNQTSMYLCASTRRQVIPNSGNTIYFGEGSWLTVV.

The chain carries TRBV28 and TRBJ2-3, with no clear D. The V gene lost 5 bases and the J gene lost 7 bases, with 7 bases spanning the gap. The V gene's germline CDR1 is MDHEN and CDR2 SYDVKM. CDR3 size: 11 residues. Here the CDR3 reads CASSPLNTQYF. The CDR3 region has the DNA TGTGCCAGCAGTCCACTCAATACGCAGTATTTT.

The rearrangement uses TRBV9 and TRBJ2-7; 9 nucleotides match TRBD2. Per the germline V gene, CDR1 is SGDLS and CDR2 is YYNGEE. This CDR3 region has 17 residues. The junction had 12 bases not matched to a gene; V was cut back by 4 bases and J by 1 base. The CDR3 reads CASSPWEGSGGSYEQYF. In DNA form, the CDR3 reads TGTGCCAGCAGCCCCTGGGAGGGTAGCGGGGGTTCCTACGAGCAGTACTTC.

The rearrangement uses TRBV2 and TRBJ2-5; 11 nucleotides align to TRBD2. V gave up 7 bases and J gave up 3 bases; unmatched junction bases: 1. CDR3 length equals 13 residues. CDR1 and CDR2 (germline): SNHLY, FYNNEI. The CDR3 loop reads CASMGLAEETQYF. Written as DNA, the CDR3 is TGTGCCAGCATGGGACTAGCGGAAGAGACCCAGTACTTC.

The rearrangement uses TRBV6-6 and TRBJ1-1, with D possibly being TRBD1 (5 bases). Trimming left V 6 bases short and J 4 bases short, with 12 bases between. This CDR3 spans 13 amino acids. CDR1 is MNHNY, CDR2 SVGAGI, per germline (reference sequence). CDR3 protein: CASRQGGSTEAFF. The CDR3 bases are TGTGCCAGCAGGCAGGGCGGGAGCACTGAAGCTTTCTTT.